Sequencing of this T cell receptor beta chain was carried out in a study of blood T cell repertoires in COVID-19. Using immunoSEQ multiplex PCR, the repertoire was profiled, and TCRdb retains in-frame clones only, with some absent. This table has 200,000 to 250,000 clones, 85% to 90% appearing once. The germline V and J ends were trimmed by 2 bases and 2 bases, with 11 bases remaining between them. Germline loops: CDR1 SGHTA, CDR2 FQGNSA. The CDR3 loop spans 15 amino acids. V and J are TRBV7-2 and TRBJ2-3, with D perhaps TRBD1 (5 bases). Sequencing used peripheral blood. This TCR was recovered from a woman aged 55 to 70 with acute or convalescent COVID-19. This chain's CDR3 is CASSLQSGLTDTQYF. DNA for the CDR3: TGTGCCAGCAGCTTACAGTCAGGGCTCACAGATACGCAGTATTTT.